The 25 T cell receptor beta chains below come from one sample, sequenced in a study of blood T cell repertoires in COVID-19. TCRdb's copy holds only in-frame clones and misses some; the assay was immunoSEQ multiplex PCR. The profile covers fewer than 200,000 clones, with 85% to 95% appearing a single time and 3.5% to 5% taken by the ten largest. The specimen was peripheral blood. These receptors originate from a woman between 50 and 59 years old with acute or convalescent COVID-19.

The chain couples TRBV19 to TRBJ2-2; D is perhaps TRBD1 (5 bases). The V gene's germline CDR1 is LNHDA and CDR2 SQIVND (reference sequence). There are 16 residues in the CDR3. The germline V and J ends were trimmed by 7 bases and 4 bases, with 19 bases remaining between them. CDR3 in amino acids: CASNAVAGWATGELFF. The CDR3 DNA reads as TGTGCCAGTAACGCGGTGGCAGGGTGGGCCACCGGGGAGCTGTTTTTT.

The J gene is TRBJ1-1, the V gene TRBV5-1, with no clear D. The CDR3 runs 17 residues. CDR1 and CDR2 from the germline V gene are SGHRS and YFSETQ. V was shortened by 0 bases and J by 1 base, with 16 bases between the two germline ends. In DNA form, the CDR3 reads TGCGCCAGCAGCTTGGAGATGTCCCGGAGAACGAACACTGAAGCTTTCTTT. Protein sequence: CASSLEMSRRTNTEAFF.

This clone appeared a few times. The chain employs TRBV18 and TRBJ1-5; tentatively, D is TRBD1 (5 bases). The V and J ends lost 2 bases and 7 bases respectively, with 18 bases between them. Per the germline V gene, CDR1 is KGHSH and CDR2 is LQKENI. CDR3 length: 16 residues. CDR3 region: CASSPAGEGAGQPQHF. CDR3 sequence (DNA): TGTGCCAGCTCACCAGCGGGGGAAGGAGCAGGCCAGCCCCAGCATTTT.

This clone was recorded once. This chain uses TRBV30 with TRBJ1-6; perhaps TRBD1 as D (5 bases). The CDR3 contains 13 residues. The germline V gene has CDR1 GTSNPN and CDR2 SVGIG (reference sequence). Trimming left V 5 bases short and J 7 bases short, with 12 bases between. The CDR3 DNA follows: TGTGCCTGGGGCAATGGGGCCAATTCACCCCTCCACTTT. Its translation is CAWGNGANSPLHF.

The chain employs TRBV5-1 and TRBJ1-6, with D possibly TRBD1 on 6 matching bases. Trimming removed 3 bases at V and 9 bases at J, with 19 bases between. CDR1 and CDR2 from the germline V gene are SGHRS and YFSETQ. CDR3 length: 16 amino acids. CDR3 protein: CASSSDRAITGSPLHF. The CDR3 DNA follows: TGCGCCAGCAGCTCGGACAGAGCTATTACGGGTTCACCCCTCCACTTT.

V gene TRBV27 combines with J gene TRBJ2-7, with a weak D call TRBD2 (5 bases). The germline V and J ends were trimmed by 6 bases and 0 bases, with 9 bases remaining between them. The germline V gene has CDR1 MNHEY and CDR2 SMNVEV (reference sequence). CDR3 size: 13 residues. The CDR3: CASSRTGSYEQYF. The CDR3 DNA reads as TGTGCCAGCAGCCGGACTGGCTCCTACGAGCAGTACTTC.

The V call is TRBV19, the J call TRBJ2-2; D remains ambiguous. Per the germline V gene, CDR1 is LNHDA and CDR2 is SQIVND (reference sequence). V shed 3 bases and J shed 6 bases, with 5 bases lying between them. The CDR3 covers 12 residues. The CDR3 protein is CASSMGAGELFF. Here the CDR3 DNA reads TGTGCCAGTAGTATGGGCGCCGGGGAGCTGTTTTTT.

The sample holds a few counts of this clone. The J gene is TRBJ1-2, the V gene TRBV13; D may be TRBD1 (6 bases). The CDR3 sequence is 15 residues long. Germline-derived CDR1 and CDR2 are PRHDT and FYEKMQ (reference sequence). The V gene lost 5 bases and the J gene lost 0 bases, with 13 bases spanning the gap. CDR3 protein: CASSLWTDANYGYTF. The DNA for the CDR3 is TGTGCCAGCAGCCTCTGGACAGACGCTAACTATGGCTACACCTTC.

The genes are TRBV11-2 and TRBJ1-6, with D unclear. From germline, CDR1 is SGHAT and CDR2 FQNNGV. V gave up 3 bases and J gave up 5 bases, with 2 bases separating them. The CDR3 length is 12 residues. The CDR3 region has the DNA TGTGCCAGCAGCTTCGATAATTCACCCCTCCACTTT. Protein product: CASSFDNSPLHF.

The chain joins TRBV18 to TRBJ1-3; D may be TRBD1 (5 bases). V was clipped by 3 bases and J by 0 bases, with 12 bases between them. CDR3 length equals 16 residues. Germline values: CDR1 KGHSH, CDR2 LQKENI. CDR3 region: CASSPPGLYSGNTIYF. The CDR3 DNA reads TGTGCCAGCTCACCCCCGGGACTGTACTCTGGAAACACCATATATTTT.

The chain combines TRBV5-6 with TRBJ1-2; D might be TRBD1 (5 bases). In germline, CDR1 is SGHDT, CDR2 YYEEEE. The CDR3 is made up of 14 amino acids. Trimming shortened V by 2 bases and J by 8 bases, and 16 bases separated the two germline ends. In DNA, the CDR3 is TGTGCCAGCAGCTTCACACTCGGGGGTAAAGGCTACACCTTC. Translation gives CASSFTLGGKGYTF.

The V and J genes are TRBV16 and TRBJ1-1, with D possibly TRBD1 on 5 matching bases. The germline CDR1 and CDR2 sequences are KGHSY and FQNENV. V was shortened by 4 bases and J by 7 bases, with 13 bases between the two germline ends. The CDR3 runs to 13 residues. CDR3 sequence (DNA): TGTGCCAGCAGCCCGTCTCCAAGGGGTGAAGCTTTCTTT. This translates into CASSPSPRGEAFF. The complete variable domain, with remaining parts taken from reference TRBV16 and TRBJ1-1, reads GEEVAQTPKHLVRGEGQKAKLYCAPIKGHSYVFWYQQVLKNEFKFLISFQNENVFDETGMPKERFSAKCLPNSPCSLEIQATKLEDSAVYFCASSPSPRGEAFFGQGTRLTVV.

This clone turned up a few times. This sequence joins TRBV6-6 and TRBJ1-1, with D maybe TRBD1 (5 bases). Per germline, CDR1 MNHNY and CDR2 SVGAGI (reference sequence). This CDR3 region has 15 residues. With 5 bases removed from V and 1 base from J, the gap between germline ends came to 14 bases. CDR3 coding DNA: TGTGCCAGCAGTCCACCCCAAGGGGCGAACACTGAAGCTTTCTTT. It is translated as CASSPPQGANTEAFF.

In DNA form, the CDR3 reads TGTGCCAGCTCACCCCGGACAGGGACGAACACTGAAGCTTTCTTT. As protein: CASSPRTGTNTEAFF. The chain links TRBV18 to TRBJ1-1; 8 positions agree with TRBD1. Germline-derived CDR1 and CDR2 are KGHSH and LQKENI. The junction had 4 bases not matched to a gene; V was cut back by 3 bases and J by 1 base. The CDR3 is made up of 15 amino acids.

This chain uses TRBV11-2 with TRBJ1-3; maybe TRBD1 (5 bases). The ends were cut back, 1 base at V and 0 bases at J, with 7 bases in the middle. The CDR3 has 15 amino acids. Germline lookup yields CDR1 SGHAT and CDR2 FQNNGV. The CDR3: CASSLGGNSGNTIYF. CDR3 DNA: TGTGCCAGCAGCTTAGGGGGCAACTCTGGAAACACCATATATTTT.

Here the CDR3 reads CASSQDASGSTDTQYF. In nucleotides, the CDR3 is TGTGCCAGCAGCCAAGATGCTAGCGGTAGCACAGATACGCAGTATTTT. The rearrangement uses TRBV3-1 (or the pseudogene TRBV3-2) and TRBJ2-3, with 7 nucleotides matching TRBD2. Per germline, CDR1 LGHDT and CDR2 YNNKEL (reference sequence). Trimming cost V 0 bases and J 0 bases; bases outside gene matches: 3. The CDR3 has 16 amino acids.

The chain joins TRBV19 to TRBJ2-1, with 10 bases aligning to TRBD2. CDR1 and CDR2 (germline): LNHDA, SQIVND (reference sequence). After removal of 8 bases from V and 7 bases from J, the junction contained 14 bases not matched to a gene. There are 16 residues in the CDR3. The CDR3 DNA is TGTGCCAGTTCCAGGACCGGGACTAGCGCCCGAAATGAGCAGTTCTTC. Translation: CASSRTGTSARNEQFF.

This chain's CDR3 is CASSLQGAGGYTF. CDR3 coding DNA: TGTGCCAGCAGCTTACAGGGGGCGGGCGGCTACACCTTC. V and J are TRBV11-2 and TRBJ1-2; 8 bases align to TRBD1. After removal of 2 bases from V and 8 bases from J, the junction contained 4 bases not matched to a gene. The CDR3 spans 13 residues. Germline CDR1 and CDR2: SGHAT and FQNNGV.

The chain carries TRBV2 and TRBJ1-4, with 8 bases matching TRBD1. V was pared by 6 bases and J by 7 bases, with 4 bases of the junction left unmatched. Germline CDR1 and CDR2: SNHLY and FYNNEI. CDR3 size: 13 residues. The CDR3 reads CASRDRDGEKLFF. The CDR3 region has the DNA TGTGCCAGCAGGGACAGGGATGGTGAAAAACTGTTTTTT.

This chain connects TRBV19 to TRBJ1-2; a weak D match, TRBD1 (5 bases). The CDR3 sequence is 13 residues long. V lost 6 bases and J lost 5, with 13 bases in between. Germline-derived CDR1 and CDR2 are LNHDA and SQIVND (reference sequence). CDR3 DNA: TGTGCCAGTAGCACGGGACTACTATATGGCTACACCTTC. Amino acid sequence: CASSTGLLYGYTF.

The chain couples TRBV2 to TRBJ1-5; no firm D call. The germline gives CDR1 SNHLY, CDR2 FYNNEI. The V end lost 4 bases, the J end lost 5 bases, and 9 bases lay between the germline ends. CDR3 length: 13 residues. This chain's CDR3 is CASSADTYQPQHF. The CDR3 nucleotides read TGTGCCAGCAGTGCCGACACCTATCAGCCCCAGCATTTT.

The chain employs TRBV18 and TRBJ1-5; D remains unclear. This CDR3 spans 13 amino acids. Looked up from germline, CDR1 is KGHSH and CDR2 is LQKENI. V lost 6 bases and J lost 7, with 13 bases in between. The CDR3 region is CASSLRVGQPQHF. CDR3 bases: TGTGCCAGCTCTCTCCGAGTGGGCCAGCCCCAGCATTTT.

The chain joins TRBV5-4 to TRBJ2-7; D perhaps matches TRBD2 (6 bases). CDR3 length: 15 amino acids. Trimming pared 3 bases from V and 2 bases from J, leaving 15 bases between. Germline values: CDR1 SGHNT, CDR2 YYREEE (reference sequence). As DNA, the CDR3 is TGTGCCAGCAGCTCCTGGGGGGAACTCACCTACGAGCAGTACTTC. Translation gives CASSSWGELTYEQYF. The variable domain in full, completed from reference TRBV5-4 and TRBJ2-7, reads ETGVTQSPTHLIKTRGQQVTLRCSSQSGHNTVSWYQQALGQGPQFIFQYYREEENGRGNFPPRFSGLQFPNYSSELNVNALELDDSALYLCASSSWGELTYEQYFGPGTRLTVT.

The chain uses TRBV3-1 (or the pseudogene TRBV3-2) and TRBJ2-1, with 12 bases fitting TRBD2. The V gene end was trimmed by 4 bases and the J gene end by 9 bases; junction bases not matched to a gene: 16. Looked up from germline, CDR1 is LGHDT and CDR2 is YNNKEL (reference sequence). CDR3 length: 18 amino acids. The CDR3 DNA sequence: TGTGCCAGCAGCCTAGGACTAGCGGGATCCTCGTGGGTGGGTGAGCAGTTCTTC. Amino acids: CASSLGLAGSSWVGEQFF.

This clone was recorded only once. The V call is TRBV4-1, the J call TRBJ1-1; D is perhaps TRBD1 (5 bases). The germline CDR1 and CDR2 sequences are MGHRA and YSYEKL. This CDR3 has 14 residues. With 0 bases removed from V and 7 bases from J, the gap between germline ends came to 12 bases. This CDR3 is CASSQDAGGGEAFF. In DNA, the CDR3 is TGCGCCAGCAGCCAAGATGCGGGGGGGGGTGAAGCTTTCTTT.